This T cell receptor (beta chain) was identified in a study of cytomegalovirus exposure and HLA in healthy donors. This CDR3 is 16 amino acids long. The germline V gene has CDR1 MGHDK and CDR2 SYGVNS. V dropped 3 bases and J dropped 1 base, with 12 bases sitting between them. The PCR made use of 60 Vbeta and 13 Jbeta primers. The protocol was immunoSEQ multiplex PCR, while the TCRdb copy is restricted to in-frame clones and leaves out a portion. Seen here are about 150,000 clones, nearly 10% observed once, and the top ten hold less than 2%. Sequencing was done on a sample of PBMCs. This sequence originates from a man aged 50-60 years in good health and CMV-seronegative. This chain joins TRBV25-1 and TRBJ2-2, with D possibly matching TRBD1 (6 bases). The CDR3 region is CASSELGAQNTGELFF. The CDR3 nucleotides read TGTGCCAGCAGTGAGCTGGGGGCCCAGAACACCGGGGAGCTGTTTTTT.